This TCR beta chain comes out of a study of blood T cell repertoires in COVID-19. The overall study: Acute-phase and convalescent COVID-19 samples originated in the United States, Italy and Spain. Sources were T cells, B-cell-depleted T cells, or PBMCs; the material itself was cDNA or gDNA.

J lost 6 bases, V lost 3 bases, and 6 bases had no gene match. This CDR3 is 14 amino acids long. Germline lookup yields CDR1 KGHSH and CDR2 LQKENI. In the authors' workflow: From reference gene primer amplification, estimates of nucleated cell counts were derived. The assay was immunoSEQ multiplex PCR, and TCRdb's table has in-frame clones only and misses some. V and J calls and clone size are copied from that table; D and trimming were computed from the DNA. The sample contains 200,000 to 300,000 clones, more than 75% of which appear only once. Input material: peripheral blood. This TCR was sampled from a young woman who had recovered from COVID-19. The chain uses TRBV18 and TRBJ2-7, with 9 bases lining up with TRBD1. CDR3 bases: TGTGCCAGCTCACCGGGACAGGGAGGGTCCGAGCAGTACTTC. It translates to CASSPGQGGSEQYF.